The T cell receptor beta chain under discussion was sequenced for a study of cytomegalovirus exposure and HLA in healthy donors. Findings of the study overall: Overall, some 160 TCR beta chains were annotated as cytomegalovirus-associated. In a later analysis, most CMV-associated TCR beta chains appeared HLA-restricted.

This CDR3 region has 15 residues. The ends lost 0 bases at V and 5 bases at J; junction bases unmatched: 5. Germline CDR1 is SGHKS and CDR2 is YYEKEE (reference sequence). Healthy people donating bone marrow made up the donors. With 60 Vbeta and 13 Jbeta primers, the PCR was carried out. Some clones are missing from TCRdb's copy, which holds only in-frame ones; the method was immunoSEQ multiplex PCR. The repertoire holds 150,000 to 250,000 clones, with around 77% as singletons. The sample holds one count of this clone. Its matching antigen is unknown. The receptor comes from a man aged 25 to 40 in good health and CMV-seronegative. This chain uses TRBV5-5 with TRBJ2-7; 10 positions agree with TRBD2. Sample: PBMCs. In DNA form, the CDR3 reads TGTGCCAGCAGCTTGGAGGCTAGCGGGAGTAACGAGCAGTACTTC. Protein product: CASSLEASGSNEQYF.